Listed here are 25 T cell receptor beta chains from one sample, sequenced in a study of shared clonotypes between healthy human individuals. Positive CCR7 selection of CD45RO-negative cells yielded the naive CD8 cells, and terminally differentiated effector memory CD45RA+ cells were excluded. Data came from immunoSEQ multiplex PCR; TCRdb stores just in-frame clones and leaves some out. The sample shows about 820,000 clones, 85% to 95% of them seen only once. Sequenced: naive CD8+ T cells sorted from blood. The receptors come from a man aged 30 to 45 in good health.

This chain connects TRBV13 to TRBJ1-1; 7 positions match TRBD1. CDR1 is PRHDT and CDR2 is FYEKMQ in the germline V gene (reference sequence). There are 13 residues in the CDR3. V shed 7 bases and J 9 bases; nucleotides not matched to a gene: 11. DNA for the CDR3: TGTGCCAGCACCGACCAGGGGGGCAGGCAAGCTTTCTTT. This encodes CASTDQGGRQAFF.

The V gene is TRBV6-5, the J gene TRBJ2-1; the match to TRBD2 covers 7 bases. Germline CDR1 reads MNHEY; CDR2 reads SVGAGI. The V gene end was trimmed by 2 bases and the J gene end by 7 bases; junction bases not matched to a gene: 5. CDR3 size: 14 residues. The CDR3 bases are TGTGCCAGCAGTTACGCGGCGGGAGCGAATGAGCAGTTCTTC. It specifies CASSYAAGANEQFF.

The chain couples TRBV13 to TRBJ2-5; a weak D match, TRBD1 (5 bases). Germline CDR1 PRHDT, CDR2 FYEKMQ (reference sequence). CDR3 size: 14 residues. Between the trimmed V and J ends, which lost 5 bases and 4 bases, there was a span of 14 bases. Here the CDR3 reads CASSATERLETQYF. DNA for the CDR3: TGTGCCAGCAGCGCGACAGAGAGATTAGAGACCCAGTACTTC. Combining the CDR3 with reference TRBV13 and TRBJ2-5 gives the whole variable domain AAGVIQSPRHLIKEKRETATLKCYPIPRHDTVYWYQQGPGQDPQFLISFYEKMQSDKGSIPDRFSAQQFSDYHSELNMSSLELGDSALYFCASSATERLETQYFGPGTRLLVL.

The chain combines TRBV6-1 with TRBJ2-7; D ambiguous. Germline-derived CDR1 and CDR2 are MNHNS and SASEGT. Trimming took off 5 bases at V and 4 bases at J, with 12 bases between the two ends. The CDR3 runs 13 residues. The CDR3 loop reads CASSWGTAYEQYF. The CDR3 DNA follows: TGTGCCAGCAGTTGGGGAACAGCGTACGAGCAGTACTTC.

The CDR3 region is CASSPLSTRRNEQYF. The CDR3 region has the DNA TGTGCCAGCAGTCCGTTATCGACCCGGAGGAACGAGCAGTACTTC. The chain joins TRBV28 to TRBJ2-7, with a possible D match to TRBD2 (5 bases). V lost 5 bases to trimming and J lost 5 bases, with 19 bases between them. CDR3 length: 15 amino acids. Germline CDR1 and CDR2: MDHEN and SYDVKM.

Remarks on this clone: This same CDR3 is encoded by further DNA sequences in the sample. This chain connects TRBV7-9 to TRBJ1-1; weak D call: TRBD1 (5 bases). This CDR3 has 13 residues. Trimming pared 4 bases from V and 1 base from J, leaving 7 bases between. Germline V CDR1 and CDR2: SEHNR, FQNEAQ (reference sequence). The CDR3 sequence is CASSSRGNTEAFF. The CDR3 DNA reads TGTGCCAGCAGCTCAAGGGGGAACACTGAAGCTTTCTTT.

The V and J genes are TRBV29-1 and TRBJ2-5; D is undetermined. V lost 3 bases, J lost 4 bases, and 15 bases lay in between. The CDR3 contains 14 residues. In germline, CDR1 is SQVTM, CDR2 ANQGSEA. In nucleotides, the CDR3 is TGCAGCGTTGAGGTGATTTTGGAGAGAGAGACCCAGTACTTC. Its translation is CSVEVILERETQYF. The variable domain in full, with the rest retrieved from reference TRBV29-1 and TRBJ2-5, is SAVISQKPSRDICQRGTSLTIQCQVDSQVTMMFWYRQQPGQSLTLIATANQGSEATYESGFVIDKFPISRPNLTFSTLTVSNMSPEDSSIYLCSVEVILERETQYFGPGTRLLVL.

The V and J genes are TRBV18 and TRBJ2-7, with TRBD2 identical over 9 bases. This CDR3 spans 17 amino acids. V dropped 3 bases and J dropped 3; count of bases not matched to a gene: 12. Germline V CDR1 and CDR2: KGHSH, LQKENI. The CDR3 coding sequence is TGTGCCAGCTCACCCCCATCTAAGCGGGAGGTTTTCTACGAGCAGTACTTC. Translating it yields CASSPPSKREVFYEQYF.

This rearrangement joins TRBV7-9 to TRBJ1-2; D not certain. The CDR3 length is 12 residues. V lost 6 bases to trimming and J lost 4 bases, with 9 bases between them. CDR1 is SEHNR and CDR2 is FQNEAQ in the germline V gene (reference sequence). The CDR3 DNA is TGTGCCAGCAGGCCGATCACCTATGGCTACACCTTC. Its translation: CASRPITYGYTF.

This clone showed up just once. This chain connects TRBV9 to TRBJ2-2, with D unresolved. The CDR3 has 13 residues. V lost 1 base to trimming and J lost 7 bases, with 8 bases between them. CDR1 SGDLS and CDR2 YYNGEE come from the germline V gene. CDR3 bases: TGTGCCAGCAGCGTATTCGACGTCGGGGAGCTGTTTTTT. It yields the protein CASSVFDVGELFF.

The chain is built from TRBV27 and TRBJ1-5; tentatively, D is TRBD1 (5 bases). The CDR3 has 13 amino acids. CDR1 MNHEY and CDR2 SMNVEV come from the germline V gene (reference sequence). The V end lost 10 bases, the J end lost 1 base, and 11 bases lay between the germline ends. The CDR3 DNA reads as TGTGCCATCTCACCAGGGAGCAATCAGCCCCAGCATTTT. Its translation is CAISPGSNQPQHF.

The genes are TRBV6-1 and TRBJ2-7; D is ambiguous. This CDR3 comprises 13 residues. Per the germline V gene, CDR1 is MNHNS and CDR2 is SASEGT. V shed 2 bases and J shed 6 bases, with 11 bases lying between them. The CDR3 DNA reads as TGTGCCAGCAGTGAAATCCGCCTGGGCGAGCAGTACTTC. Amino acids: CASSEIRLGEQYF.

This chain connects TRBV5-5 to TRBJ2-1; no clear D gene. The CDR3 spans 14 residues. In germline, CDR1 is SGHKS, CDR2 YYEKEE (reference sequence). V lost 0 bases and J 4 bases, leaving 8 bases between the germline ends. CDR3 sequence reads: CASSLAVNYNEQFF. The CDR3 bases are TGTGCCAGCAGCTTGGCCGTGAATTACAATGAGCAGTTCTTC.

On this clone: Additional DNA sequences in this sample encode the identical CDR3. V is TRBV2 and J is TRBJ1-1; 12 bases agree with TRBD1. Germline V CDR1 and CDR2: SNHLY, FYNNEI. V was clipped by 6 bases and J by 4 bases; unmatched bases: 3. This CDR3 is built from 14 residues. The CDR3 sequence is CASRGTGGGTEAFF. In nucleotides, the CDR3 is TGTGCCAGCAGGGGGACAGGGGGCGGCACTGAAGCTTTCTTT. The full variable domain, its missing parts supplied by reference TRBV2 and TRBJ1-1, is EPEVTQTPSHQVTQMGQEVILRCVPISNHLYFYWYRQILGQKVEFLVSFYNNEISEKSEIFDDQFSVERPDGSNFTLKIRSTKLEDSAMYFCASRGTGGGTEAFFGQGTRLTVV.

The CDR3 loop is CASSEPAFQGAIAQYF. The CDR3 DNA reads as TGTGCCAGCAGTGAACCCGCCTTCCAGGGGGCAATTGCGCAGTACTTC. V gene TRBV6-1 combines with J gene TRBJ2-7, with 8 bases that match TRBD1. The V gene's germline CDR1 is MNHNS and CDR2 SASEGT. This CDR3 spans 16 amino acids. J was trimmed by 9 bases and V by 2 bases; bases with no gene match: 15.

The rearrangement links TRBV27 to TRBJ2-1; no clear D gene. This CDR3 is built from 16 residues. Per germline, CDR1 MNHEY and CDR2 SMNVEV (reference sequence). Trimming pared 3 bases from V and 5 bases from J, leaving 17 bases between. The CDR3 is CASSFMSGSLDNEQFF. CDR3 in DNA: TGTGCCAGCAGTTTTATGAGTGGTAGCCTTGACAATGAGCAGTTCTTC.

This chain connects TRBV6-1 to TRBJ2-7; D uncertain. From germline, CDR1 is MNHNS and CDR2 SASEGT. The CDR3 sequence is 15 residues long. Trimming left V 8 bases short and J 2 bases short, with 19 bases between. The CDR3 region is CASQSAATLTYEQYF. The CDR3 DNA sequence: TGTGCCAGCCAATCCGCCGCGACTCTAACCTACGAGCAGTACTTC.

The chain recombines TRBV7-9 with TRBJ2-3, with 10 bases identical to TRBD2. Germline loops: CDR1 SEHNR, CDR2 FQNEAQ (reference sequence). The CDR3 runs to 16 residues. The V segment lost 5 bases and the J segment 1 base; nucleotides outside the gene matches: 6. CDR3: CASSPIGLAGTDTQYF. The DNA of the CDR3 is TGTGCCAGCAGCCCTATCGGACTAGCGGGCACAGATACGCAGTATTTT.

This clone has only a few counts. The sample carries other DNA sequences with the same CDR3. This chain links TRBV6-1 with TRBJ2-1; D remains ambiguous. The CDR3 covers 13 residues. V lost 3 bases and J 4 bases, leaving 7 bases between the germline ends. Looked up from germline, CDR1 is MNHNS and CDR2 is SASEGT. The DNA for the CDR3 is TGTGCCAGCAGTGAGTGGGGATACAATGAGCAGTTCTTC. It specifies CASSEWGYNEQFF.

CDR3 sequence (DNA): TGTGCCACCAGCAGAGTGGGCGACTCTGGGGCCAACGTCCTGACTTTC. It encodes CATSRVGDSGANVLTF. The chain links TRBV15 to TRBJ2-6; D ambiguous. Germline assignment: CDR1 LNHNV and CDR2 YYDKDF (reference sequence). This CDR3 has 16 amino acids. V was clipped by 1 base and J by 0 bases, with 7 bases between them. The whole variable domain, remainder taken from reference TRBV15 and TRBJ2-6, is DAMVIQNPRYQVTQFGKPVTLSCSQTLNHNVMYWYQQKSSQAPKLLFHYYDKDFNNEADTPDNFQSRRPNTSFCFLDIRSPGLGDTAMYLCATSRVGDSGANVLTFGAGSRLTVL.

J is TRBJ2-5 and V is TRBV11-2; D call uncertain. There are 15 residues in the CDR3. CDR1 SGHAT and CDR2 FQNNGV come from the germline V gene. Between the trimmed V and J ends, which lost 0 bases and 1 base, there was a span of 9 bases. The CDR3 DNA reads TGTGCCAGCAGCTTAGAGCTTGGGTTCCAAGAGACCCAGTACTTC. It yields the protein CASSLELGFQETQYF.

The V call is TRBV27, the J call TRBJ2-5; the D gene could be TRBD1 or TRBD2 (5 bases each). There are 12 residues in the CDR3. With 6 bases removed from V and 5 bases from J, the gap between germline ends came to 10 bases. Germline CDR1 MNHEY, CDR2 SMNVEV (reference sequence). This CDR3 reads CASSPWGETQYF. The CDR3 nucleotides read TGTGCCAGCAGCCCGTGGGGGGAGACCCAGTACTTC.

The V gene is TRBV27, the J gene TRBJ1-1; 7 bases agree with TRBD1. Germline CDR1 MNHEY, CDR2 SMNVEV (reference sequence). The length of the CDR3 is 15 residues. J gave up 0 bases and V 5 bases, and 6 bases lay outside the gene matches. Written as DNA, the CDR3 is TGTGCCAGCAGTCACCGGGACAGACTGAACACTGAAGCTTTCTTT. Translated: CASSHRDRLNTEAFF.

In nucleotides, the CDR3 is TGTGCCAGCAGTGGGGGTATTCTAACCCTCAACTATGGCTACACCTTC. Translating gives CASSGGILTLNYGYTF. The chain links TRBV2 to TRBJ1-2; D uncertain. Per the germline V gene, CDR1 is SNHLY and CDR2 is FYNNEI. CDR3 length equals 16 residues. V lost 4 bases and J 2 bases, leaving 17 bases between the germline ends.

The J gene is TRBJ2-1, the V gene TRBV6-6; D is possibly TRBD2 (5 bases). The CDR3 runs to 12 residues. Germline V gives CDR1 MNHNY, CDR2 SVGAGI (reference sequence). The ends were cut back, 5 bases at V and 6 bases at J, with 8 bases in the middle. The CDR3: CASSRAANEQFF. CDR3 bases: TGTGCCAGCAGTCGAGCGGCCAATGAGCAGTTCTTC.